This T cell receptor beta chain was captured by sequencing in a study of response to subunit inactivated influenza vaccine. Findings and caveats of the study: Each seasonal influenza vaccination, the authors suggested, recruits few new T cells.

Germline-derived CDR1 and CDR2 are SGHRS and YFSETQ. V dropped 4 bases and J dropped 0 bases, with 14 bases sitting between them. The length of the CDR3 is 15 residues. TCRdb re-derived calls from the RT-PCR reads in MiXCR, one entry per CDR3 protein. The table has roughly 500,000 distinct CDR3 sequences, approximately 15% seen once; the top ten hold 2.5% to 3.5%. This clonotype was counted between two and nine times. Its cognate antigen is unknown. The TCR originated in a man aged 50 to 69 who received an inactivated influenza vaccine. The chain recombines TRBV5-1 with TRBJ2-7; a possible D gene is TRBD1 (6 bases). The sequenced sample was CD4+ T cells sorted from PBMCs, obtained 23 to 25 months after vaccination. The CDR3 loop is CASSARQDSSYEQYF. DNA for the CDR3: TGCGCCAGCAGCGCAAGACAGGACAGCTCCTACGAGCAGTACTTC.